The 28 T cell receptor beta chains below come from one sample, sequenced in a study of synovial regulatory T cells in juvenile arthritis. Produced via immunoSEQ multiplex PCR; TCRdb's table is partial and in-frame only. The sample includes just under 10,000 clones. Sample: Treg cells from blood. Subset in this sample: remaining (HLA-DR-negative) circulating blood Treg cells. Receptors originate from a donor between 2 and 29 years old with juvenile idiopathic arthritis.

The CDR3 loop is CASIKERRNEKLFF. The rearrangement uses TRBV28 and TRBJ1-4. The CDR3 loop spans 14 amino acids. Only the protein is available. Germline V lookup: CDR1 MDHEN, CDR2 SYDVKM.

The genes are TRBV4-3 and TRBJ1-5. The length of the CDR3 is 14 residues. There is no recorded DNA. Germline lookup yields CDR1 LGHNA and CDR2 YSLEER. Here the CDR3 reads CASSLAPLGQPQHF.

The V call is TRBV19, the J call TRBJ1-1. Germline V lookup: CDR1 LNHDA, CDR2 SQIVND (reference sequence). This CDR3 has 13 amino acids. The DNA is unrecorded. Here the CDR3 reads CASSFGGYTEAFF.

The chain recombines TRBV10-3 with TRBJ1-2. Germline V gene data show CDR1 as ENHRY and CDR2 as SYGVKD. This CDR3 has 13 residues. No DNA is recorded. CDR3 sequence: CAISETGSHGYTF.

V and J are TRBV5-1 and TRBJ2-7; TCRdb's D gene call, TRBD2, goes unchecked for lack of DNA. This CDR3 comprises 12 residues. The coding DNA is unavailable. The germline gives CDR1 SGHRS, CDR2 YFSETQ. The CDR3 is CASSLAGFEQYF.

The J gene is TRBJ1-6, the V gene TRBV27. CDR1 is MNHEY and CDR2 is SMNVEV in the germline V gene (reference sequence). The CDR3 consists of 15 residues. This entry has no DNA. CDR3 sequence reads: CASSREGWRNSPLHF.

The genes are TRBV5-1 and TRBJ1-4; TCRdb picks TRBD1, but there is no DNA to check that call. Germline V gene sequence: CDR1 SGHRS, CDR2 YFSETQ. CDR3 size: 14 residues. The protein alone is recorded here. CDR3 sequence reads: CASSWTPTNEKLFF.

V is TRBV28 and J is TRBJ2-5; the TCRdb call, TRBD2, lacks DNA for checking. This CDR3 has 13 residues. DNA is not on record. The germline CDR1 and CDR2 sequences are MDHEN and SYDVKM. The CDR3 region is CASSGGSVETQYF.

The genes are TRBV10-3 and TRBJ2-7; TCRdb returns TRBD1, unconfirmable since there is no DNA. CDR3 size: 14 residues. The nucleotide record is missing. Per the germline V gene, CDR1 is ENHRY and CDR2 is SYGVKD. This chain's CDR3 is CAISLTRDSSEQYF.

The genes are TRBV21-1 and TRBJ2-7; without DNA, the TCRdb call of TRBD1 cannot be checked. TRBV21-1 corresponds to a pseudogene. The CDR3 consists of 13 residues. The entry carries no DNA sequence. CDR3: CASSNRGLYEQYF.

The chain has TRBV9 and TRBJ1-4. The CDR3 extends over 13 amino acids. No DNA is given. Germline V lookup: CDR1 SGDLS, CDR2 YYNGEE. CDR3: CASSRDPNEKLFF.

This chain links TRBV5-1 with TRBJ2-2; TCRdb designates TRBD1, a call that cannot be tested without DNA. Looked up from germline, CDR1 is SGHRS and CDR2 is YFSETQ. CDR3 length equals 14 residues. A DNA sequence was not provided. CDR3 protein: CASSLGGTTGELFF.

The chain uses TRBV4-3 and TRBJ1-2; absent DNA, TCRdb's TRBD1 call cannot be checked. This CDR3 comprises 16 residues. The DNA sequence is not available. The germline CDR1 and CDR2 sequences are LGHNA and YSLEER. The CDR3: CASSQYPGATSYGYTF.

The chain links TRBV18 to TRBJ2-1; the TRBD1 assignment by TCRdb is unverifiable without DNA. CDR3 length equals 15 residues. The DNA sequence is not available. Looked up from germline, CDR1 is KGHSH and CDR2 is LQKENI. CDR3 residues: CASSPRQGANNEQFF.

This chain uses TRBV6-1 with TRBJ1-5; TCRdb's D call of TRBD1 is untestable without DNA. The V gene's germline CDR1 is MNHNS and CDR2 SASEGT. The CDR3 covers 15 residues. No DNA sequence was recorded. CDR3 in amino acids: CASSDKFRDGQPQHF.

CDR3 protein: CAISESSIYGYTF. The chain uses TRBV10-3 and TRBJ1-2. The germline V gene has CDR1 ENHRY and CDR2 SYGVKD. The CDR3 is 13 residues long. No DNA sequence was recorded.

CDR3 residues: CASSLNGQSGNTIYF. The chain joins TRBV5-5 to TRBJ1-3; TCRdb names TRBD1, which stays unverified in the absence of DNA. Germline values: CDR1 SGHKS, CDR2 YYEKEE (reference sequence). This CDR3 contains 15 residues. No DNA accompanies this entry.

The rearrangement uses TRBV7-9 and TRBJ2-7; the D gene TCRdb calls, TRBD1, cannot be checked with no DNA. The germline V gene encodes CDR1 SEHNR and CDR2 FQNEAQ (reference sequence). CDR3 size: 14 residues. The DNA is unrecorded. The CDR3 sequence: CASSLTRQGHEQYF.

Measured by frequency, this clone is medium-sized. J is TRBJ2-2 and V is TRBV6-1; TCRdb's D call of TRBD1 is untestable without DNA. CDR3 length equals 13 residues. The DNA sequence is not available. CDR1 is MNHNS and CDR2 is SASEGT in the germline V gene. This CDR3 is CASRDRNTGELFF.

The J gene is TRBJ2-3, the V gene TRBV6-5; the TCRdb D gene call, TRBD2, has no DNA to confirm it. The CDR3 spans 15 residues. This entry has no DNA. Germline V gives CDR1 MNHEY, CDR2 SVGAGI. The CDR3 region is CASSSGTSGVFTQYF.

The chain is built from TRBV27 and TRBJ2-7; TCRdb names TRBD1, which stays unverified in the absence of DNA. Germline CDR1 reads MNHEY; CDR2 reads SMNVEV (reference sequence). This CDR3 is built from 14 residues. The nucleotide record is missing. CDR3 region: CASSLGGQAYEQYF.

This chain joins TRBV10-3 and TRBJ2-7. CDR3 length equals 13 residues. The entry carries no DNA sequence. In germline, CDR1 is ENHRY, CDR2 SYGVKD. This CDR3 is CAIRSTSSYEQYF.

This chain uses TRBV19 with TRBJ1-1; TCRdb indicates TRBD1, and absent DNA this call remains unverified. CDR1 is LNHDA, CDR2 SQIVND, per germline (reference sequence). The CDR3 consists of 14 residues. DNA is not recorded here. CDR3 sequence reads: CASSLTGMGTEAFF.

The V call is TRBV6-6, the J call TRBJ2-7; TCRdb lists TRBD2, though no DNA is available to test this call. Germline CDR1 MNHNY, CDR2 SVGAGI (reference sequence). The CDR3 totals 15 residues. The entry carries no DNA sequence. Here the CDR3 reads CASCPGTSRSYEQYF.

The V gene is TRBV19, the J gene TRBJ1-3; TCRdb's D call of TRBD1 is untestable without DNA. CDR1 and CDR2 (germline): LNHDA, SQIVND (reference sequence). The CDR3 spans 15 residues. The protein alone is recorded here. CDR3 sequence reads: CASSARGLSGNTIYF.

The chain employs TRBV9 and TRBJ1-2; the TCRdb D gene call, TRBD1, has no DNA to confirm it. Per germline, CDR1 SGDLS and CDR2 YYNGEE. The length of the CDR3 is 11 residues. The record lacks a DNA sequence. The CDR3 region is CASSDRGGYTF.

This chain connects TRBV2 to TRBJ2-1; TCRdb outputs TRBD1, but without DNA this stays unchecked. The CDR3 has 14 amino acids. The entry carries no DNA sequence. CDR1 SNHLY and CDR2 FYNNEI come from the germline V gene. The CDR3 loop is CASSEHNSYNEQFF. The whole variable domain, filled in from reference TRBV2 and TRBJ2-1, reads EPEVTQTPSHQVTQMGQEVILRCVPISNHLYFYWYRQILGQKVEFLVSFYNNEISEKSEIFDDQFSVERPDGSNFTLKIRSTKLEDSAMYFCASSEHNSYNEQFFGPGTRLTVL.

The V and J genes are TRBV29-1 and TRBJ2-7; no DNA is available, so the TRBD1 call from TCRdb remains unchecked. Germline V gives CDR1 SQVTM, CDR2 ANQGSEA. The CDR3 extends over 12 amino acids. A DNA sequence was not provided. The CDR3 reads CSVGRQENEQYF.